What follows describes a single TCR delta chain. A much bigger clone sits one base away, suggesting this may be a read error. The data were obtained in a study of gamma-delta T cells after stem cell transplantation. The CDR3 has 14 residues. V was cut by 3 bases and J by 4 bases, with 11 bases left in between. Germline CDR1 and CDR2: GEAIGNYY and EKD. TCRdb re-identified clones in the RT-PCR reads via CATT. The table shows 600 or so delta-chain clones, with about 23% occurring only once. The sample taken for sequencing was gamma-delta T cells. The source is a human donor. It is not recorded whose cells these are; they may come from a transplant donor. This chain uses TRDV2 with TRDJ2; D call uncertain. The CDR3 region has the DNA TGTGCCTGTGACCGACCTCGGGGGACAGCACAACTCTTCTTT. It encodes CACDRPRGTAQLFF.